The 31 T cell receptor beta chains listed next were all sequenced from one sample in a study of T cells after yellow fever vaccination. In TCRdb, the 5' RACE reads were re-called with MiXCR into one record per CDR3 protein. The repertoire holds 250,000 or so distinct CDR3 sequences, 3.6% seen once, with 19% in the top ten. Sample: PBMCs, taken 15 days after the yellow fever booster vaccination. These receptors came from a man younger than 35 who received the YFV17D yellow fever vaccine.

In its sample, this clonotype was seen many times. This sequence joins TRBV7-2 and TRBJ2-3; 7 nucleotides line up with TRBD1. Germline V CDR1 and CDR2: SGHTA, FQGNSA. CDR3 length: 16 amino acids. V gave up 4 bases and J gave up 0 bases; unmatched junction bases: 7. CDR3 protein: CASSSHGQESTDTQYF. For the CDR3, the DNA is TGTGCCAGCAGCTCTCACGGACAGGAGAGCACAGATACGCAGTATTTT.

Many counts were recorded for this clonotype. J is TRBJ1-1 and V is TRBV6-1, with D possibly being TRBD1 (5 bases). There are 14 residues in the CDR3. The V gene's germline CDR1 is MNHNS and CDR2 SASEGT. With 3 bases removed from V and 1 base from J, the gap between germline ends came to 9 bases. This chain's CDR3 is CASSDRGRNTEAFF. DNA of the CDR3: TGTGCCAGCAGTGATAGGGGCAGGAACACTGAAGCTTTCTTT.

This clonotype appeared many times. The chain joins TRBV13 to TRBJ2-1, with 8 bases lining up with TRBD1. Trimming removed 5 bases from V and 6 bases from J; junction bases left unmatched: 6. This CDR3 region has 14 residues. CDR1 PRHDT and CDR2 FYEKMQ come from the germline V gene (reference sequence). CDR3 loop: CASSQTDRGNEQFF. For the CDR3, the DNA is TGTGCCAGCAGCCAGACTGACAGGGGCAATGAGCAGTTCTTC.

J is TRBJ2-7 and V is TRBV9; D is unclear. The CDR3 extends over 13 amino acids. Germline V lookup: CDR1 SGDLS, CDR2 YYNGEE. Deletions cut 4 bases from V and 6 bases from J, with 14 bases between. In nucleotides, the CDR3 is TGTGCCAGCAGCCTAGGTGAGGTGGGCGAGCAGTACGTC. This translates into CASSLGEVGEQYV.

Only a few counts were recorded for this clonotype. The CDR3 sequence: CASSMFAAGSPLHF. CDR3 in DNA: TGTGCCAGTAGTATGTTCGCCGCAGGTTCACCCCTCCACTTT. This chain connects TRBV19 to TRBJ1-6, with D unclear. Per the germline V gene, CDR1 is LNHDA and CDR2 is SQIVND (reference sequence). This CDR3 contains 14 residues. Trimming took off 3 bases at V and 9 bases at J, with 12 bases between the two ends. Using reference TRBV19 and TRBJ1-6 for the parts outside the CDR3, the full variable domain is DGGITQSPKYLFRKEGQNVTLSCEQNLNHDAMYWYRQDPGQGLRLIYYSQIVNDFQKGDIAEGYSVSREKKESFPLTVTSAQKNPTAFYLCASSMFAAGSPLHFGNGTRLTVT.

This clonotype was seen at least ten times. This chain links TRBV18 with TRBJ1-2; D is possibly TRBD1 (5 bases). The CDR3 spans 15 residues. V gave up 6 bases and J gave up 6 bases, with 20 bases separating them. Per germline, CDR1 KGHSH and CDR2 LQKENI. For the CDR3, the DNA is TGTGCCAGCTCCTACCCTGAATCTCAGGGACATGGCTACACCTTC. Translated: CASSYPESQGHGYTF.

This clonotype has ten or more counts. For the CDR3, the DNA is TGCGCCAGCAGCCATTCAGGGTTTGCGGAGACCCAGTACTTC. Its protein is CASSHSGFAETQYF. V gene TRBV5-1 combines with J gene TRBJ2-5, with a weak D call TRBD1 (5 bases). CDR1 SGHRS and CDR2 YFSETQ come from the germline V gene. The CDR3 totals 14 residues. The V end was cut by 4 bases, the J end by 5 bases, with 15 bases between.

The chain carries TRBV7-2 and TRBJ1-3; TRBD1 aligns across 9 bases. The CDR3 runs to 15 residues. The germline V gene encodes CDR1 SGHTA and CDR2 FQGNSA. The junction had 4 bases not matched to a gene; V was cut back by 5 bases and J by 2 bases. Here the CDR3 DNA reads TGTGCCAGCAGCGCCCACAGGGGGCCTGGAAACACCATATATTTT. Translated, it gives CASSAHRGPGNTIYF. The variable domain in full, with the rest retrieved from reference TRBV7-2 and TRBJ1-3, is GAGVSQSPSNKVTEKGKDVELRCDPISGHTALYWYRQSLGQGLEFLIYFQGNSAPDKSGLPSDRFSAERTGGSVSTLTIQRTQQEDSAVYLCASSAHRGPGNTIYFGEGSWLTVV.

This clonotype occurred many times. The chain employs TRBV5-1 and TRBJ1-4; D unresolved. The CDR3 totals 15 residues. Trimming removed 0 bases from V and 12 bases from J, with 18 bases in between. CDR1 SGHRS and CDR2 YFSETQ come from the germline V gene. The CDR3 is CASSLVGPPLAELFF. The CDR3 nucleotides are TGCGCCAGCAGCTTGGTCGGCCCGCCGTTAGCGGAACTGTTTTTT.

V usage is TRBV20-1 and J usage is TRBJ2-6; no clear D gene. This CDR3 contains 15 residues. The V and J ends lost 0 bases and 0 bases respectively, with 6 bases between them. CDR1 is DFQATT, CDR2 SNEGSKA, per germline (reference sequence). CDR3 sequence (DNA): TGCAGTGCTAGAGATGGAAACTCTGGGGCCAACGTCCTGACTTTC. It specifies CSARDGNSGANVLTF.

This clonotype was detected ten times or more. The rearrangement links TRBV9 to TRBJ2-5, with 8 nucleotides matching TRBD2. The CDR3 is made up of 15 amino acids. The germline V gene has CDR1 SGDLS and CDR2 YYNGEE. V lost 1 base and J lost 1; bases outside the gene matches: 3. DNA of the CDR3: TGTGCCAGCAGCGTAAAAAGCGGGGGCCAAGAGACCCAGTACTTC. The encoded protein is CASSVKSGGQETQYF.

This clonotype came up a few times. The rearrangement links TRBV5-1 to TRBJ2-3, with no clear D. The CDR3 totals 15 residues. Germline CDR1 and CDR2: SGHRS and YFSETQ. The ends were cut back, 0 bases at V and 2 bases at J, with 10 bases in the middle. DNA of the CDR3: TGCGCCAGCAGCTTGGCTCTGGCCCCCACAGATACGCAGTATTTT. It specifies CASSLALAPTDTQYF.

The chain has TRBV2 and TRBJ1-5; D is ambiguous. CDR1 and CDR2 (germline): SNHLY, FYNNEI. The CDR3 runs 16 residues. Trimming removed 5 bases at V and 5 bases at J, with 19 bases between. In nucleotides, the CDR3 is TGTGCCAGCAGTTTCCTTGGGGAGGGTGAATATCAGCCCCAGCATTTT. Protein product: CASSFLGEGEYQPQHF. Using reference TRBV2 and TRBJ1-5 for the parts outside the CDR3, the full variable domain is EPEVTQTPSHQVTQMGQEVILRCVPISNHLYFYWYRQILGQKVEFLVSFYNNEISEKSEIFDDQFSVERPDGSNFTLKIRSTKLEDSAMYFCASSFLGEGEYQPQHFGDGTRLSIL.

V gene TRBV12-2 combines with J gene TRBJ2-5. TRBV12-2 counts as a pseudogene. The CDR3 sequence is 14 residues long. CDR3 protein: CASRLGSSQETQYF. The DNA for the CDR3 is TGTGCAAGTCGCTTAGGGTCCTCCCAAGAGACCCAGTACTTC.

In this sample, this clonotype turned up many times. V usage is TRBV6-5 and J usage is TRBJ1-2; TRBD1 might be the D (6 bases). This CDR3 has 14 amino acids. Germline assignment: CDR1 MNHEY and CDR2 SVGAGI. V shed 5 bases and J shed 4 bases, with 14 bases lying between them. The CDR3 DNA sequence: TGTGCCAGCAGTCCCTCCTCCAGGGGCTATGGCTACACCTTC. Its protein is CASSPSSRGYGYTF.

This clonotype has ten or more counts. Here the CDR3 reads CASSQMTGDDEQFF. CDR3 sequence (DNA): TGCGCCAGCAGCCAGATGACAGGGGACGATGAGCAGTTCTTC. The chain has TRBV5-1 and TRBJ2-1; 8 nucleotides line up with TRBD1. Trimming took 4 bases from V and 8 from J; bases not matched to a gene: 8. There are 14 residues in the CDR3. Germline V lookup: CDR1 SGHRS, CDR2 YFSETQ. Using reference TRBV5-1 and TRBJ2-1 for the parts outside the CDR3, the full variable domain is KAGVTQTPRYLIKTRGQQVTLSCSPISGHRSVSWYQQTPGQGLQFLFEYFSETQRNKGNFPGRFSGRQFSNSRSEMNVSTLELGDSALYLCASSQMTGDDEQFFGPGTRLTVL.

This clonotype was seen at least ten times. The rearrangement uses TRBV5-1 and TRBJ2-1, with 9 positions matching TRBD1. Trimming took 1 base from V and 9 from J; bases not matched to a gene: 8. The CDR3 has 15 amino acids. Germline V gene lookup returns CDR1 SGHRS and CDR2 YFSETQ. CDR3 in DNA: TGCGCCAGCAGCTTGCAAGGACAGGGGCCCGGTGAGCAGTTCTTC. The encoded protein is CASSLQGQGPGEQFF.

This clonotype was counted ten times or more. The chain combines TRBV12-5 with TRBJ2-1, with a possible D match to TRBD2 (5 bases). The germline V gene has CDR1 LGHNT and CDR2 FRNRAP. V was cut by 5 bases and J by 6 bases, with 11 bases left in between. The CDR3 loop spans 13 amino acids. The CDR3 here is CASGTDYRNEQFF. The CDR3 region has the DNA TGTGCTAGTGGTACCGACTACCGCAATGAGCAGTTCTTC.

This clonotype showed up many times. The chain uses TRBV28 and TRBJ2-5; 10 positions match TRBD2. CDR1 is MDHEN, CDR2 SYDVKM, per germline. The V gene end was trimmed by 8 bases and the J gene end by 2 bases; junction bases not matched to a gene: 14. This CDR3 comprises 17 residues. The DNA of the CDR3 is TGTGCCAGCCGAGACCTAGCGGGGGCCCCGGGGCAAGAGACCCAGTACTTC. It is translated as CASRDLAGAPGQETQYF.

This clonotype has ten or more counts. Here the CDR3 reads CASSAYGGGNIQYF. In DNA, the CDR3 is TGTGCCAGCAGTGCCTATGGGGGGGGAAACATTCAGTACTTC. The chain is built from TRBV25-1 and TRBJ2-4, with 7 positions matching TRBD2. CDR3 length: 14 residues. The V and J ends lost 4 bases and 6 bases, in that order; junction bases with no gene match: 6. Germline V lookup: CDR1 MGHDK, CDR2 SYGVNS.

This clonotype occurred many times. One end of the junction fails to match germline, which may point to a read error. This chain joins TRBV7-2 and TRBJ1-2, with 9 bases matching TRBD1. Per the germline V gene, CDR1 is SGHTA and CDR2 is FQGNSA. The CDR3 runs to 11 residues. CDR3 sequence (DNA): TGTGCCAGCAGCACAGGGACAGGGAGGAACTTC. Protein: CASSTGTGRNF. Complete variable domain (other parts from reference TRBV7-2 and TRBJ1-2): GAGVSQSPSNKVTEKGKDVELRCDPISGHTALYWYRQSLGQGLEFLIYFQGNSAPDKSGLPSDRFSAERTGGSVSTLTIQRTQQEDSAVYLCASSTGTGRNFGSGTRLTVV.

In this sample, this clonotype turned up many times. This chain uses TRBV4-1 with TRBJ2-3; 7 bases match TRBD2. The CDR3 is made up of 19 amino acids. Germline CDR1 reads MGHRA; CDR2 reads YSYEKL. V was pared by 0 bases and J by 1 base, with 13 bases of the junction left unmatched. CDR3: CASSQDTAGRGRGTDTQYF. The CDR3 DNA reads TGCGCCAGCAGCCAAGATACGGCGGGGAGGGGAAGGGGCACAGATACGCAGTATTTT.

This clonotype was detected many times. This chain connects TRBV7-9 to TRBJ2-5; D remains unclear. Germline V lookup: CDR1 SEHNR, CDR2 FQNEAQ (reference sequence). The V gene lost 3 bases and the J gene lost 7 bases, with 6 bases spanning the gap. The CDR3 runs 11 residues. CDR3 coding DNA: TGTGCCAGCAGCTTTTGGGGGACCCAGTACTTC. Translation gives CASSFWGTQYF. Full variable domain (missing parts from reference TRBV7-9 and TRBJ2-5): DTGVSQNPRHKITKRGQNVTFRCDPISEHNRLYWYRQTLGQGPEFLTYFQNEAQLEKSRLLSDRFSAERPKGSFSTLEIQRTEQGDSAMYLCASSFWGTQYFGPGTRLLVL.

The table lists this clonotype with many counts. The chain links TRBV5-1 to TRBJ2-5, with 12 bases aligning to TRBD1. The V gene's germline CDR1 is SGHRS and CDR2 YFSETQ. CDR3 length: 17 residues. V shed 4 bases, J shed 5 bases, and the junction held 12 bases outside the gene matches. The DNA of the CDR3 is TGCGCCAGCAGCGGGACACGGGACAGGGGGCACCGGGAGACCCAGTACTTC. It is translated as CASSGTRDRGHRETQYF.

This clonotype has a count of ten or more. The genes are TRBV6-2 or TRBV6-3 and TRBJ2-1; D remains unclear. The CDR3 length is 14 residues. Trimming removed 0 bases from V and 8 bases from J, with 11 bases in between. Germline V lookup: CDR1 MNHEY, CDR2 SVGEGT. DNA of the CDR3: TGTGCCAGCAGTTACTCGAGGTCCATCCATGAGCAGTTCTTC. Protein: CASSYSRSIHEQFF.

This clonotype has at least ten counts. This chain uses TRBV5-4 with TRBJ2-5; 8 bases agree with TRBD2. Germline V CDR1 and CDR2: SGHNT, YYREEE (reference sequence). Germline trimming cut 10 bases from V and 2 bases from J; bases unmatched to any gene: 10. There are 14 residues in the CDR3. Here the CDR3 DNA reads TGTGCCGCCGGGGCAGCGGGGGTTCAAGAGACCCAGTACTTC. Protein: CAAGAAGVQETQYF.

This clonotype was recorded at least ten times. The CDR3 sequence: CASSFLLDTDTQYF. Written as DNA, the CDR3 is TGCGCCAGCAGCTTTCTACTAGACACAGATACGCAGTATTTT. The rearrangement uses TRBV5-1 and TRBJ2-3; TRBD2 is a possible D gene (5 bases). The length of the CDR3 is 14 residues. The V gene's germline CDR1 is SGHRS and CDR2 YFSETQ. The ends were cut back, 2 bases at V and 2 bases at J, with 9 bases in the middle. The full variable domain, completed using reference TRBV5-1 and TRBJ2-3, is KAGVTQTPRYLIKTRGQQVTLSCSPISGHRSVSWYQQTPGQGLQFLFEYFSETQRNKGNFPGRFSGRQFSNSRSEMNVSTLELGDSALYLCASSFLLDTDTQYFGPGTRLTVL.

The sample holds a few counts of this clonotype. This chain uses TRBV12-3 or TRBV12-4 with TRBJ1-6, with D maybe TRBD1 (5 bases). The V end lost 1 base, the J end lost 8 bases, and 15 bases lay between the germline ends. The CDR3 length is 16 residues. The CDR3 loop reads CASSLGGASGDSPLHF. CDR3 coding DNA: TGTGCCAGCAGTTTAGGAGGGGCATCTGGGGATTCACCCCTCCACTTT.

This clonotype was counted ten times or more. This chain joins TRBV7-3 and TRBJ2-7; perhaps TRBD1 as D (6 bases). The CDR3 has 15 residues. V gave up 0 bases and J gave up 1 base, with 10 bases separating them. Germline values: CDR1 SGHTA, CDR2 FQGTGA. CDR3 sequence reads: CASSLTAGTSYEQYF. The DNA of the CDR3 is TGTGCCAGCAGCTTAACGGCAGGGACATCCTACGAGCAGTACTTC.

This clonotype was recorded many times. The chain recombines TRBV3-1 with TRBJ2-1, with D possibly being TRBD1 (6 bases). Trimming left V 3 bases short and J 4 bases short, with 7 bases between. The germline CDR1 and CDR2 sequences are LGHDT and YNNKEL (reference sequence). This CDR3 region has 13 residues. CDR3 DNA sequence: TGTGCCAGCAGCCAGGACAGATACAATGAGCAGTTCTTC. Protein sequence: CASSQDRYNEQFF.

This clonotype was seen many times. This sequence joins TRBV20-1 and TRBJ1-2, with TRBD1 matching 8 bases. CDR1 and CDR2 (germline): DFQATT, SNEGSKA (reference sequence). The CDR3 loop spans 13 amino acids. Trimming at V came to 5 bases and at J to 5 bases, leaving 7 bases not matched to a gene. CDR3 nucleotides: TGCAGTGCTCAGGGGGCAGGCCTATATGGCTACACCTTC. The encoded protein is CSAQGAGLYGYTF.